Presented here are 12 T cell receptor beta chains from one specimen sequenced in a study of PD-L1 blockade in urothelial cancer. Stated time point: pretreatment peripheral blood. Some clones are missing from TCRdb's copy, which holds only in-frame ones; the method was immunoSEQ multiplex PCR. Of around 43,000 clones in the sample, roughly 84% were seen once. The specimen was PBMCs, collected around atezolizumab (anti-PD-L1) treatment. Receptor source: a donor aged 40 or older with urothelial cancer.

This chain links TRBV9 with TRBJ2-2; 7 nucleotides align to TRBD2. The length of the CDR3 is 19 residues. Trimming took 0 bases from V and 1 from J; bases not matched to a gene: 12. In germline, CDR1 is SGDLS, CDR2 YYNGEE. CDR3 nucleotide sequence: TGTGCCAGCAGCGTAGTGGTGGGAGGGCCCTTTAGGAACACCGGGGAGCTGTTTTTT. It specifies CASSVVVGGPFRNTGELFF.

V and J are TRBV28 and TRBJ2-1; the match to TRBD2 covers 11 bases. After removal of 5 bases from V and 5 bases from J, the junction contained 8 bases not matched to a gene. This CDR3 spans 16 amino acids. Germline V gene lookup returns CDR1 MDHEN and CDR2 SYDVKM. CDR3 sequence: CASSPPWGLADNEQFF. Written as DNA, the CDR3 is TGTGCCAGCAGTCCTCCGTGGGGACTAGCGGACAATGAGCAGTTCTTC.

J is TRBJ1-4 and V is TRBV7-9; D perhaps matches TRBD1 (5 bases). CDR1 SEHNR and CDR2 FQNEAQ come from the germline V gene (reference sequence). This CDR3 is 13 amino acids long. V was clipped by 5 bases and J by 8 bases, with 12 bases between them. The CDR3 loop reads CASSEHGGEKLFF. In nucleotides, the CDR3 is TGTGCCAGCAGCGAGCACGGGGGGGAAAAACTGTTTTTT.

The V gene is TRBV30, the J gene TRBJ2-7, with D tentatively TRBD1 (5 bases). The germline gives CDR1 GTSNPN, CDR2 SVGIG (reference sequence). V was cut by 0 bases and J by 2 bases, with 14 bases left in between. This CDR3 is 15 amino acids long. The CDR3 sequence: CAWSVGYWGTYEQYF. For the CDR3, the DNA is TGTGCCTGGAGTGTGGGCTACTGGGGCACCTACGAGCAGTACTTC. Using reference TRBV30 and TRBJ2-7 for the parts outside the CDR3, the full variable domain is SQTIHQWPATLVQPVGSPLSLECTVEGTSNPNLYWYRQAAGRGLQLLFYSVGIGQISSEVPQNLSASRPQDRQFILSSKKLLLSDSGFYLCAWSVGYWGTYEQYFGPGTRLTVT.

The CDR3 spells CASSPNGGRRGDTQYF. CDR3 bases: TGTGCCAGCTCACCCAACGGCGGGAGGAGGGGAGATACGCAGTATTTT. The chain uses TRBV18 and TRBJ2-3; TRBD2 aligns across 8 bases. There are 16 residues in the CDR3. The germline CDR1 and CDR2 sequences are KGHSH and LQKENI. V gave up 3 bases and J gave up 5 bases; unmatched junction bases: 10.

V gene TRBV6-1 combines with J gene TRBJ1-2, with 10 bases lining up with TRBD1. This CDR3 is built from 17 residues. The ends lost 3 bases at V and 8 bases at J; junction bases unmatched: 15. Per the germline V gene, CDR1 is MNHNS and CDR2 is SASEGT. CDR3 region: CASSEKSGTGVFRGYTF. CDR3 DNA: TGTGCCAGCAGTGAGAAGAGCGGGACAGGGGTTTTTAGGGGCTACACCTTC.

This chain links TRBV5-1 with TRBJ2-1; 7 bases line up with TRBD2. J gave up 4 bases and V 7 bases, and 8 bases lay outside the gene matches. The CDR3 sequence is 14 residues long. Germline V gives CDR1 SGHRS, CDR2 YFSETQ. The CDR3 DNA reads TGCGCCAGCCACCGGGGACTAATGTACAATGAGCAGTTCTTC. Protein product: CASHRGLMYNEQFF.

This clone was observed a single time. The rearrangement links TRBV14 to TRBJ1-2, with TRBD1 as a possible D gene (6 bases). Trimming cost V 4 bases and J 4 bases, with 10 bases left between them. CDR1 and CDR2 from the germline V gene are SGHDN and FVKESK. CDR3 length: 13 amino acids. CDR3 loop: CASSRGGGYGYTF. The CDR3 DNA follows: TGTGCCAGCAGCCGGGGGGGCGGCTATGGCTACACCTTC.

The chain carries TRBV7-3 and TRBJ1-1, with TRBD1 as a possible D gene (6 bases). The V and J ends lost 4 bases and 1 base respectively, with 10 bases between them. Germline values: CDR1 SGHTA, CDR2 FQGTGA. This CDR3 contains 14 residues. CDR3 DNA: TGTGCCAGCAGCTCACAGGGCTGGAACACTGAAGCTTTCTTT. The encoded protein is CASSSQGWNTEAFF.

CDR3 region: CASQEGPPDTQYF. CDR3 coding DNA: TGTGCTAGTCAGGAGGGGCCGCCAGATACGCAGTATTTT. The chain has TRBV12-5 and TRBJ2-3, with a tentative D call TRBD2 (6 bases). Germline V gene sequence: CDR1 LGHNT, CDR2 FRNRAP. Trimming removed 8 bases from V and 4 bases from J, with 13 bases in between. This CDR3 has 13 residues.

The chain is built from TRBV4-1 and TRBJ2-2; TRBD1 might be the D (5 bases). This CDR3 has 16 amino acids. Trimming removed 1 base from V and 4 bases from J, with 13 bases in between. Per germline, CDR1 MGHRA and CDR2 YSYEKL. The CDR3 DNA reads TGCGCCAGCAGCCAAGTTAACAGGCCTGTCACCGGGGAGCTGTTTTTT. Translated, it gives CASSQVNRPVTGELFF.

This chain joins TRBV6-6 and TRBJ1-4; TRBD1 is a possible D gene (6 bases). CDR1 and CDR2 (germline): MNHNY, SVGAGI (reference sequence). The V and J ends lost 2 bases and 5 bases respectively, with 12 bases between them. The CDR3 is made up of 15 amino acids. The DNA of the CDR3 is TGTGCCAGCAGTTACAACGGGACACCGAATGAAAAACTGTTTTTT. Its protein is CASSYNGTPNEKLFF.